These 15 T cell receptor beta chains originate from one sample sequenced in a study of T cell changes during pregnancy in multiple sclerosis. TCRdb keeps only in-frame clones here, not all; method: immunoSEQ multiplex PCR. The repertoire holds around 88,000 clones, with 92% as singletons. The material was peripheral blood, obtained after pregnancy. The receptors were gathered from a female donor in good health, enrolled as a control in a pregnancy study.

The chain uses TRBV7-2 and TRBJ2-1, with D tentatively TRBD1 (6 bases). Germline loops: CDR1 SGHTA, CDR2 FQGNSA. The CDR3 has 13 amino acids. V was clipped by 6 bases and J by 4 bases, with 10 bases between them. The CDR3: CASSQGIYNEQFF. CDR3 nucleotide sequence: TGTGCCAGCAGTCAGGGGATTTACAATGAGCAGTTCTTC. The variable domain in full, with the rest retrieved from reference TRBV7-2 and TRBJ2-1, is GAGVSQSPSNKVTEKGKDVELRCDPISGHTALYWYRQSLGQGLEFLIYFQGNSAPDKSGLPSDRFSAERTGGSVSTLTIQRTQQEDSAVYLCASSQGIYNEQFFGPGTRLTVL.

The chain combines TRBV18 with TRBJ1-1, with TRBD1 matching 8 bases. The length of the CDR3 is 15 residues. Germline V gene lookup returns CDR1 KGHSH and CDR2 LQKENI. V was pared by 6 bases and J by 10 bases, with 16 bases of the junction left unmatched. The CDR3 nucleotides read TGTGCCAGCTCCAATCCGGGCAGGGGGCGTTTGTCAGCTTTCTTT. Encoded protein: CASSNPGRGRLSAFF.

This clone appeared once. The V call is TRBV5-1, the J call TRBJ1-1; D is perhaps TRBD1 (6 bases). The CDR3 extends over 14 amino acids. CDR1 is SGHRS and CDR2 is YFSETQ in the germline V gene. The V gene lost 5 bases and the J gene lost 3 bases, with 14 bases spanning the gap. CDR3 in DNA: TGCGCCAGCAGTTTGCTCCCAGGGGACACTGAAGCTTTCTTT. Amino acids: CASSLLPGDTEAFF.

This chain joins TRBV6-5 and TRBJ2-3; D is unclear. V was clipped by 4 bases and J by 4 bases, with 6 bases between them. Germline V CDR1 and CDR2: MNHEY, SVGAGI. The CDR3 totals 12 residues. The CDR3 DNA is TGTGCCAGCAGTTCAGAGGCAGATACGCAGTATTTT. As protein: CASSSEADTQYF.

The chain joins TRBV30 to TRBJ2-7; D possibly corresponds to TRBD1 (6 bases). This CDR3 is built from 14 residues. V lost 8 bases and J 1 base, leaving 18 bases between the germline ends. In germline, CDR1 is GTSNPN, CDR2 SVGIG (reference sequence). In DNA, the CDR3 is TGTGCCAGGTCAAGGACAGCTAAATCCTACGAGCAGTACTTC. Residues: CARSRTAKSYEQYF.

The chain couples TRBV5-1 to TRBJ1-2; weak D call: TRBD1 (6 bases). Per germline, CDR1 SGHRS and CDR2 YFSETQ. This CDR3 is built from 15 residues. Trimming pared 5 bases from V and 8 bases from J, leaving 22 bases between. CDR3 in amino acids: CASRLSYRVLRGYTF. The CDR3 coding sequence is TGCGCCAGCAGATTATCTTACAGGGTCCTGAGGGGCTACACCTTC.

The chain joins TRBV9 to TRBJ2-7, with 11 bases aligning to TRBD1. Germline V gene lookup returns CDR1 SGDLS and CDR2 YYNGEE. The CDR3 is 15 amino acids. The V and J ends lost 2 bases and 2 bases, in that order; junction bases with no gene match: 3. The CDR3 DNA follows: TGTGCCAGCAGCGTCGGGACAGGGGGGACCTACGAGCAGTACTTC. Translated: CASSVGTGGTYEQYF.

The genes are TRBV28 and TRBJ2-3; possibly TRBD2 for D (5 bases). Germline V gene lookup returns CDR1 MDHEN and CDR2 SYDVKM. The CDR3 contains 15 residues. Trimming cost V 6 bases and J 0 bases, with 13 bases left between them. The DNA of the CDR3 is TGTGCCAGCAGCGCCGCCGGCGGGAGCACAGATACGCAGTATTTT. Encoded protein: CASSAAGGSTDTQYF.

This clone came up once. The chain has TRBV5-6 and TRBJ1-3, with D hard to call. Per germline, CDR1 SGHDT and CDR2 YYEEEE. The V and J ends lost 2 bases and 2 bases respectively, with 5 bases between them. The CDR3 runs to 13 residues. CDR3 in DNA: TGTGCCAGCAGCTTACGGGCTGGAAACACCATATATTTT. This gives the protein CASSLRAGNTIYF.

The chain combines TRBV11-3 with TRBJ2-3; a possible D gene is TRBD2 (7 bases). Germline V gene sequence: CDR1 SGHNT, CDR2 YENEEA. V shed 3 bases and J shed 2 bases, with 12 bases lying between them. This CDR3 is 15 amino acids long. The CDR3 protein is CASSLRRGLTDTQYF. CDR3 coding DNA: TGTGCCAGCAGCTTGAGGCGGGGGCTCACAGATACGCAGTATTTT. The variable domain in full, completed from reference TRBV11-3 and TRBJ2-3, reads EAGVVQSPRYKIIEKKQPVAFWCNPISGHNTLYWYLQNLGQGPELLIRYENEEAVDDSQLPKDRFSAERLKGVDSTLKIQPAELGDSAVYLCASSLRRGLTDTQYFGPGTRLTVL.

CDR3 sequence reads: CASSAGTGNYEQYF. The CDR3 DNA follows: TGTGCCAGCAGCGCCGGGACAGGGAACTACGAGCAGTACTTC. This chain links TRBV7-3 with TRBJ2-7; TRBD1 matches at 9 bases. CDR1 is SGHTA, CDR2 FQGTGA, per germline. V lost 5 bases and J lost 3; bases outside the gene matches: 5. The CDR3 has 14 amino acids.

This clone was seen only once. V is TRBV18 and J is TRBJ2-7; a possible D gene is TRBD2 (5 bases). The germline CDR1 and CDR2 sequences are KGHSH and LQKENI. Between the trimmed V and J ends, which lost 0 bases and 4 bases, there was a span of 13 bases. The CDR3 contains 15 residues. The CDR3: CASSPPRERSYEQYF. The CDR3 region has the DNA TGTGCCAGCTCACCACCGAGGGAGAGGTCTTACGAGCAGTACTTC.

The chain couples TRBV5-3 to TRBJ1-2; possible D gene TRBD1, 6 bases. TRBV5-3 is placed among ORFs of uncertain function. The CDR3 sequence is 18 residues long. Trimming took 1 base from V and 1 from J, leaving 20 bases between them. The CDR3 region has the DNA TGTGCCAGAAGCTTGTGGGGGCGGGTTCGGGCGGGTAACTATGGCTACACCTTC. As protein: CARSLWGRVRAGNYGYTF.

V usage is TRBV5-1 and J usage is TRBJ2-3; 9 bases match TRBD1. The CDR3 totals 14 residues. Losses at the gene ends were 3 bases for V and 3 bases for J; bases not matched to a gene: 2. Germline values: CDR1 SGHRS, CDR2 YFSETQ. DNA of the CDR3: TGCGCCAGCAGCTCGGGACAGGGTACAGATACGCAGTATTTT. Translation: CASSSGQGTDTQYF.

The J gene is TRBJ1-5, the V gene TRBV28, with a possible D match to TRBD1 (6 bases). With 2 bases removed from V and 7 bases from J, the gap between germline ends came to 15 bases. The CDR3 spans 15 residues. The germline CDR1 and CDR2 sequences are MDHEN and SYDVKM. Here the CDR3 DNA reads TGTGCCAGCAGTTTAGGGCAGGGGTATCGGCAGCCCCAGCATTTT. Amino acids: CASSLGQGYRQPQHF.